The 11 T cell receptor beta chains below were found in one sample sequenced in a study of T cell responses to AZD1222 COVID-19 vaccine. The table came from immunoSEQ multiplex PCR; TCRdb's copy has only in-frame clones and leaves some out. The sample lists some 130,000 clones; more than 75% were seen once. Specimen: peripheral blood, collected on day 0 of AZD1222 vaccination. These receptors were obtained from an adult in good health.

This clone appeared a few times. This rearrangement joins TRBV28 to TRBJ1-5; a possible D gene is TRBD1 (5 bases). The germline V gene has CDR1 MDHEN and CDR2 SYDVKM. The V gene lost 5 bases and the J gene lost 4 bases, with 15 bases spanning the gap. This CDR3 is 15 amino acids long. The CDR3 spells CASSLGGGPNQPQHF. The CDR3 DNA is TGTGCCAGCAGTCTGGGGGGGGGTCCTAATCAGCCCCAGCATTTT.

The chain employs TRBV9 and TRBJ2-3; the D is unclear. Trimming removed 0 bases at V and 1 base at J, with 3 bases between. The V gene's germline CDR1 is SGDLS and CDR2 YYNGEE. This CDR3 comprises 13 residues. The CDR3 is CASSVDRTDTQYF. DNA of the CDR3: TGTGCCAGCAGCGTAGATCGCACAGATACGCAGTATTTT.

The chain combines TRBV2 with TRBJ2-2; 8 nucleotides match TRBD1. Losses at the gene ends were 5 bases for V and 4 bases for J; bases not matched to a gene: 12. This CDR3 spans 17 amino acids. Germline-derived CDR1 and CDR2 are SNHLY and FYNNEI. DNA of the CDR3: TGTGCCAGCAGTCTCCCCCGGACAGGGAGCTTCACCGGGGAGCTGTTTTTT. Translation: CASSLPRTGSFTGELFF.

This clone was observed once. This chain uses TRBV7-9 with TRBJ1-5; 8 nucleotides agree with TRBD1. CDR3 size: 14 residues. Unmatched junction bases numbered 1, after V lost 5 bases and J lost 1 base. Germline CDR1 reads SEHNR; CDR2 reads FQNEAQ (reference sequence). The CDR3 region is CASSGQGSNQPQHF. Here the CDR3 DNA reads TGTGCCAGCAGCGGACAGGGAAGCAATCAGCCCCAGCATTTT.

Only one count was recorded for this clone. Other DNA variants within this sample encode the same CDR3. This sequence joins TRBV18 and TRBJ1-1, with TRBD1 matching 7 bases. Per the germline V gene, CDR1 is KGHSH and CDR2 is LQKENI. The V segment lost 2 bases and the J segment 4 bases; nucleotides outside the gene matches: 4. This CDR3 is built from 14 residues. The DNA for the CDR3 is TGTGCCAGCTCACCAACAGGGGTCAGCACTGAAGCTTTCTTT. It yields the protein CASSPTGVSTEAFF.

The gene calls are TRBV6-5 and TRBJ1-3, with 9 bases lining up with TRBD1. Germline values: CDR1 MNHEY, CDR2 SVGAGI. This CDR3 region has 15 residues. The trim removed 6 bases at V and 7 bases at J, leaving 10 bases unmatched. The CDR3 sequence is CASRRGQGYLNTIYF. CDR3 sequence (DNA): TGTGCCAGCAGAAGGGGACAGGGCTACCTGAACACCATATATTTT.

This clone has more than one count but fewer than ten. This chain joins TRBV20-1 and TRBJ2-5, with a possible D match to TRBD2 (5 bases). The CDR3 runs to 11 residues. CDR1 is DFQATT, CDR2 SNEGSKA, per germline (reference sequence). Trimming cost V 5 bases and J 2 bases, with 6 bases left between them. The DNA for the CDR3 is TGCAGTGCTCAGCGGCAAGAGACCCAGTACTTC. Protein: CSAQRQETQYF.

The J gene is TRBJ1-5, the V gene TRBV7-8, with 8 positions matching TRBD1. V was clipped by 4 bases and J by 5 bases; unmatched bases: 4. Germline CDR1 and CDR2: SGHVS and FQNEAQ. This CDR3 spans 14 amino acids. CDR3 sequence: CASSWDRQYQPQHF. For the CDR3, the DNA is TGTGCCAGCAGCTGGGACAGGCAGTATCAGCCCCAGCATTTT.

In this sample, this clone turned up once. The rearrangement joins TRBV28 to TRBJ1-5; D is perhaps TRBD1 (5 bases). The CDR3 is made up of 14 amino acids. The germline gives CDR1 MDHEN, CDR2 SYDVKM. The ends were cut back, 7 bases at V and 2 bases at J, with 12 bases in the middle. The CDR3 DNA reads TGTGCCAGCATTGGGGGTAAAGGCAATCAGCCCCAGCATTTT. Its translation: CASIGGKGNQPQHF.

The chain carries TRBV5-5 and TRBJ1-1; D perhaps matches TRBD1 (5 bases). Trimming left V 0 bases short and J 6 bases short, with 18 bases between. CDR1 and CDR2 from the germline V gene are SGHKS and YYEKEE (reference sequence). The CDR3 length is 16 residues. The CDR3 region has the DNA TGTGCCAGCAGCTTGGTATTCGGGACCCCGGGCGCTGAAGCTTTCTTT. This codes for CASSLVFGTPGAEAFF.

The gene calls are TRBV29-1 and TRBJ1-6; 9 nucleotides match TRBD1. V was pared by 7 bases and J by 8 bases, with 9 bases of the junction left unmatched. Germline V gives CDR1 SQVTM, CDR2 ANQGSEA. The CDR3 runs to 14 residues. The chain's CDR3 is CSAQTGGFDSPLHF. DNA of the CDR3: TGCAGCGCACAGACAGGGGGTTTTGATTCACCCCTCCACTTT.